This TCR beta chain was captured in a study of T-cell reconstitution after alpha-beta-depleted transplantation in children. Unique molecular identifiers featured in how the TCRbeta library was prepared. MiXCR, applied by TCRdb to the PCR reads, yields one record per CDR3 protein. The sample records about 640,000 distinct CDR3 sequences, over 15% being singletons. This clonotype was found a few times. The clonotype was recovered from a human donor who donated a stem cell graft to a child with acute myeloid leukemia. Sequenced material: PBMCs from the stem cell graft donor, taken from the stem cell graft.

The CDR3 loop is CASSLEGRGAFF. The CDR3 nucleotides are TGCGCCAGCAGCTTGGAGGGCAGGGGAGCTTTCTTT. The V gene is TRBV5-1, the J gene TRBJ1-1; D might be TRBD1 (6 bases). In germline, CDR1 is SGHRS, CDR2 YFSETQ. The CDR3 totals 12 residues. The V gene lost 0 bases and the J gene lost 10 bases, with 10 bases spanning the gap.